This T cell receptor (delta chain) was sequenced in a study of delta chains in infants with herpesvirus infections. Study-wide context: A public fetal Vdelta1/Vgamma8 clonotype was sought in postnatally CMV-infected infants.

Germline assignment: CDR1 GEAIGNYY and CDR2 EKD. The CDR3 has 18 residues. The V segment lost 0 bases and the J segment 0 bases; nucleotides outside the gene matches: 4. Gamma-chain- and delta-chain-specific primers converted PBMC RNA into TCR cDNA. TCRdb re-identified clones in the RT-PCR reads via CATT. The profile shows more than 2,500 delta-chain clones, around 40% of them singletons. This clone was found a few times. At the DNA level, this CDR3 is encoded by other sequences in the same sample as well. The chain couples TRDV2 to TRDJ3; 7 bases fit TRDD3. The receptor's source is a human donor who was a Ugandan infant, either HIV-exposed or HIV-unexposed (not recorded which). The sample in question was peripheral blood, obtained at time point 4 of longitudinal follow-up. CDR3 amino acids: CACDTAGGSSWDTRQMFF. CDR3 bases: TGTGCCTGTGACACCGCTGGGGGCAGCTCCTGGGACACCCGACAGATGTTTTTC.